The 10 T cell receptor beta chains below come from one sample, sequenced in a study of cytomegalovirus exposure and HLA in healthy donors (dated by TCRdb to 2016 to 2017). Library creation used the immunoSEQ multiplex PCR assay. A mixture of 60 forward primers for TCR Vbeta segments and 13 reverse primers for TCR Jbeta segments was used in the multiplex PCR. TCRdb holds this immuneACCESS table with in-frame rearrangements only. Some clones are missing; in checked studies, unresolved V genes explain under half, and the rest has no known cause. This sample is represented by 95,000 to 150,000 clones; roughly 66% of them were singletons. The ten top clones hold about 1.6% of the sample. Specimen: PBMCs. All receptors come from a man younger than 35 in good health and CMV-seronegative.

V is TRBV7-6 and J is TRBJ2-5, with a tentative D call TRBD1 (6 bases). This CDR3 contains 13 residues. The germline V and J ends were trimmed by 1 base and 4 bases, with 7 bases remaining between them. Germline values: CDR1 SGHVS, CDR2 FNYEAQ. CDR3 DNA: TGTGCCAGCAGCTTAGTAGGGGGAGAGACCCAGTACTTC. This translates into CASSLVGGETQYF.

The sample holds one count of this clone. Sequence at one end of the junction differs from germline and may be a read error. The chain employs TRBV9 and TRBJ1-5, with 7 bases identical to TRBD1. The germline V gene has CDR1 SGDLS and CDR2 YYNGEE. CDR3 length: 15 residues. The CDR3 loop is CPSSATGTANQPQHF. CDR3 nucleotide sequence: TGTCCCAGCAGCGCTACCGGGACAGCCAATCAGCCCCAGCATTTT.

V and J are TRBV10-3 and TRBJ2-5; D is perhaps TRBD1 (5 bases). Trimming shortened V by 7 bases and J by 0 bases, and 18 bases separated the two germline ends. This CDR3 is 16 amino acids long. Germline V CDR1 and CDR2: ENHRY, SYGVKD. The CDR3 DNA follows: TGTGCCATCATGGTCCCCCTTGGACAAAACCAAGAGACCCAGTACTTC. It is translated as CAIMVPLGQNQETQYF.

V gene TRBV4-3 combines with J gene TRBJ1-2; D is unclear. The germline CDR1 and CDR2 sequences are LGHNA and YSLEER. The CDR3 is 14 residues long. V was shortened by 1 base and J by 6 bases, with 12 bases between the two germline ends. Here the CDR3 reads CASSQAGWGDGYTF. In DNA form, the CDR3 reads TGCGCCAGCAGCCAAGCCGGCTGGGGAGATGGCTACACCTTC.

The chain combines TRBV7-9 with TRBJ2-7, with D possibly matching TRBD1 (6 bases). The CDR3 runs 14 residues. Germline V gene sequence: CDR1 SEHNR, CDR2 FQNEAQ (reference sequence). V dropped 6 bases and J dropped 6 bases, with 18 bases sitting between them. CDR3 in DNA: TGTGCCAGCAGTACAGGGTTTAAACGTGGCGAGCAGTACTTC. Translated, it gives CASSTGFKRGEQYF.

This clone has only a few counts. The CDR3 sequence: CAARDRGLIGTDTQYF. In DNA, the CDR3 is TGTGCCGCCCGGGACAGGGGTTTGATAGGCACAGATACGCAGTATTTT. V usage is TRBV27 and J usage is TRBJ2-3; TRBD1 aligns across 10 bases. V lost 11 bases and J lost 1; bases outside the gene matches: 12. The CDR3 consists of 16 residues. Germline lookup yields CDR1 MNHEY and CDR2 SMNVEV (reference sequence).

This clone was seen only a few times. V and J are TRBV4-3 and TRBJ2-1; 8 bases align to TRBD1. After removal of 0 bases from V and 3 bases from J, the junction contained 4 bases not matched to a gene. Germline V gives CDR1 LGHNA, CDR2 YSLEER. There are 16 residues in the CDR3. The CDR3 is CASSQDAGQGYNEQFF. For the CDR3, the DNA is TGCGCCAGCAGCCAAGATGCCGGACAGGGCTACAATGAGCAGTTCTTC.

This clone was seen only once. The CDR3 nucleotides are TGTGCCAGCACCCAGGGGAAGACAGGGGAAAGTCAGCCCCAGCATTTT. It encodes CASTQGKTGESQPQHF. The chain recombines TRBV7-9 with TRBJ1-5, with TRBD1 identical over 8 bases. Losses at the gene ends were 7 bases for V and 6 bases for J; bases not matched to a gene: 14. This CDR3 has 16 residues. Germline assignment: CDR1 SEHNR and CDR2 FQNEAQ (reference sequence).

The chain couples TRBV29-1 to TRBJ2-5, with 7 bases fitting TRBD1. The end of the DNA aligns better with TRBJ2-7, so the J call may be wrong. The germline V gene has CDR1 SQVTM and CDR2 ANQGSEA. The CDR3 loop spans 14 amino acids. The CDR3 nucleotides are TGCAGCGTCGACACAGGGGTTGGCTCCTACGAGCAGTACTTC. Translated: CSVDTGVGSYEQYF.

V gene TRBV10-3 combines with J gene TRBJ2-3; tentative D call: TRBD2 (5 bases). The CDR3 consists of 17 residues. Germline CDR1 and CDR2: ENHRY and SYGVKD. Trimming took 2 bases from V and 6 from J, leaving 21 bases between them. CDR3 residues: CAISEPKTTRAPDTQYF. The CDR3 nucleotides are TGTGCCATCAGTGAGCCGAAGACTACCCGGGCGCCCGATACGCAGTATTTT.